The 16 T cell receptor beta chains in this list originate from one sample, sequenced in a study of neurological immune-mediated disorders. TCRdb processed the 5' RACE reads anew with MiXCR; each CDR3 protein has one entry. The sample lists tens of thousands of distinct CDR3 sequences, almost 7.5% occurring once. The sequencing input was CD4+ T cells from blood. The receptors were gathered from a man aged 45-65 years in good health.

This clonotype was picked up many times. CDR3 protein: CASSQTGNQPQHF. The CDR3 bases are TGTGCCAGCAGCCAAACAGGAAACCAGCCCCAGCATTTT. The rearrangement links TRBV3-1 to TRBJ1-5, with D perhaps matching TRBD1 (5 bases). Germline V gene lookup returns CDR1 LGHDT and CDR2 YNNKEL (reference sequence). Trimming cost V 2 bases and J 7 bases, with 9 bases left between them. The CDR3 has 13 amino acids.

The sample holds many counts of this clonotype. V usage is TRBV5-1 and J usage is TRBJ2-5; TRBD1 aligns across 7 bases. The CDR3 length is 14 residues. Germline V gives CDR1 SGHRS, CDR2 YFSETQ. V shed 4 bases, J shed 5 bases, and the junction held 8 bases outside the gene matches. The CDR3 loop is CASSPGTAFETQYF. In nucleotides, the CDR3 is TGCGCCAGCAGCCCGGGGACAGCTTTCGAGACCCAGTACTTC.

This clonotype was seen ten or more times. The rearrangement uses TRBV27 and TRBJ2-7; D not resolved. The CDR3 contains 16 residues. Per the germline V gene, CDR1 is MNHEY and CDR2 is SMNVEV (reference sequence). Between the trimmed V and J ends, which lost 3 bases and 0 bases, there was a span of 15 bases. CDR3 residues: CASSFPVQIDSYEQYF. For the CDR3, the DNA is TGTGCCAGCAGTTTTCCCGTGCAGATAGACTCCTACGAGCAGTACTTC.

The table lists this clonotype with many counts. The V call is TRBV20-1, the J call TRBJ2-2; 11 bases map to TRBD2. Germline V lookup: CDR1 DFQATT, CDR2 SNEGSKA (reference sequence). Trimming cost V 6 bases and J 7 bases; bases outside gene matches: 10. This CDR3 spans 15 amino acids. In DNA, the CDR3 is TGCAGTGCGCCCACTAGCGGGAGTGTTGGCGGGGAGCTGTTTTTT. Its protein is CSAPTSGSVGGELFF.

This clonotype was seen at least ten times. The rearrangement links TRBV28 to TRBJ2-5; D may match TRBD1 or TRBD2 (5 bases each). The V end was cut by 4 bases, the J end by 4 bases, with 13 bases between. The CDR3 totals 14 residues. Looked up from germline, CDR1 is MDHEN and CDR2 is SYDVKM. In DNA form, the CDR3 reads TGTGCCAGCAGTTCATCAGGGAGAGGAGAGACCCAGTACTTC. This gives the protein CASSSSGRGETQYF.

This clonotype was found many times. The V gene is TRBV3-1, the J gene TRBJ1-2, with 8 bases aligning to TRBD1. Germline V gene data show CDR1 as LGHDT and CDR2 as YNNKEL (reference sequence). The CDR3 spans 13 residues. V gave up 4 bases and J gave up 5 bases; unmatched junction bases: 3. The CDR3 DNA sequence: TGTGCCAGCAGCCCAGGGGGCGGGTATGGCTACACCTTC. Translating gives CASSPGGGYGYTF.

Many counts were recorded for this clonotype. The V and J genes are TRBV7-2 and TRBJ2-7; 8 bases agree with TRBD1. V was pared by 2 bases and J by 4 bases, with 7 bases of the junction left unmatched. The CDR3 extends over 15 amino acids. Germline loops: CDR1 SGHTA, CDR2 FQGNSA. CDR3 loop: CASSLTAGGGYEQYF. As DNA, the CDR3 is TGTGCCAGCAGCTTAACGGCAGGGGGCGGGTACGAGCAGTACTTC.

The chain has TRBV29-1 and TRBJ2-1, with 10 bases matching TRBD2. The CDR3 is made up of 12 amino acids. The V gene end was trimmed by 7 bases and the J gene end by 7 bases; junction bases not matched to a gene: 4. The V gene's germline CDR1 is SQVTM and CDR2 ANQGSEA. CDR3 in amino acids: CSEGLARNEQFF. In DNA form, the CDR3 reads TGCAGCGAGGGACTAGCGCGAAATGAGCAGTTCTTC.

This clonotype was seen a handful of times. The rearrangement links TRBV30 to TRBJ1-1, with D maybe TRBD1 (5 bases). V lost 8 bases and J 11 bases, leaving 18 bases between the germline ends. Germline V CDR1 and CDR2: GTSNPN, SVGIG (reference sequence). CDR3 length: 11 amino acids. The CDR3 nucleotides are TGTGCCCATCAAGGGGCTCGTCGTGCTTTCTTT. Its protein product is CAHQGARRAFF. The full variable domain, rest sourced from reference TRBV30 and TRBJ1-1, is SQTIHQWPATLVQPVGSPLSLECTVEGTSNPNLYWYRQAAGRGLQLLFYSVGIGQISSEVPQNLSASRPQDRQFILSSKKLLLSDSGFYLCAHQGARRAFFGQGTRLTVV.

The sample holds many counts of this clonotype. The chain has TRBV20-1 and TRBJ2-5; D assignment may be TRBD1 or TRBD2 (6 bases each). The CDR3 is 12 amino acids. V was trimmed by 6 bases and J by 4 bases, leaving 12 bases between them. Germline assignment: CDR1 DFQATT and CDR2 SNEGSKA (reference sequence). The CDR3 DNA follows: TGCAGTGCGAAGAGGGGGGCAGAGACCCAGTACTTC. This gives the protein CSAKRGAETQYF.

This clonotype was counted many times. V usage is TRBV7-9 and J usage is TRBJ2-3, with TRBD1 as a possible D gene (6 bases). Germline CDR1 and CDR2: SEHNR and FQNEAQ (reference sequence). CDR3 length: 15 residues. V was trimmed by 5 bases and J by 4 bases, leaving 16 bases between them. CDR3 coding DNA: TGTGCCAGCAGCCTCAGGGAACAGGGCCCAGATACGCAGTATTTT. As protein: CASSLREQGPDTQYF.

Regarding this clonotype: Germline is not matched at one junction end, which may reflect a read error. The rearrangement links TRBV18 to TRBJ2-1, with D possibly TRBD2 on 5 matching bases. The CDR3 sequence is 17 residues long. Germline values: CDR1 KGHSH, CDR2 LQKENI. CDR3 region: CANSLGRARSSYNEQFF. The CDR3 nucleotides read TGTGCCAACTCACTTGGGAGAGCCCGGAGCTCCTACAATGAGCAGTTCTTC.

This clonotype was observed at least ten times. The chain couples TRBV7-3 to TRBJ2-2; 10 nucleotides agree with TRBD2. The junction had 8 bases not matched to a gene; V was cut back by 4 bases and J by 3 bases. This CDR3 has 17 amino acids. The germline V gene has CDR1 SGHTA and CDR2 FQGTGA. CDR3 in DNA: TGTGCCAGCAGCTCCCGCACTAGCGGGATCGACACCGGGGAGCTGTTTTTT. It is translated as CASSSRTSGIDTGELFF.

This chain uses TRBV5-4 with TRBJ1-1, with TRBD1 matching over 7 bases. Germline CDR1 is SGHNT and CDR2 is YYREEE (reference sequence). The junction had 3 bases not matched to a gene; V was cut back by 4 bases and J by 3 bases. CDR3 size: 13 residues. In nucleotides, the CDR3 is TGTGCCAGCAGCCCCGGGACAGACACTGAAGCTTTCTTT. Translated, it gives CASSPGTDTEAFF.

This clonotype was recorded at least ten times. The chain recombines TRBV7-2 with TRBJ2-7; a possible D gene is TRBD2 (5 bases). This CDR3 spans 15 amino acids. Trimming left V 2 bases short and J 4 bases short, with 15 bases between. Germline V CDR1 and CDR2: SGHTA, FQGNSA. The CDR3 loop is CASSLKTSPQYEQYF. The CDR3 bases are TGTGCCAGCAGCTTAAAAACTAGTCCCCAATACGAGCAGTACTTC.

This clonotype was observed at least ten times. The chain links TRBV29-1 to TRBJ1-2, with TRBD1 matching 9 bases. The length of the CDR3 is 14 residues. The V gene end was trimmed by 0 bases and the J gene end by 7 bases; junction bases not matched to a gene: 6. Germline V gene lookup returns CDR1 SQVTM and CDR2 ANQGSEA. CDR3 bases: TGCAGCGTTGAAGAAGGACAGGGGCGAGGTGGCTACACCTTC. Its translation: CSVEEGQGRGGYTF. The whole variable domain, remainder taken from reference TRBV29-1 and TRBJ1-2, is SAVISQKPSRDICQRGTSLTIQCQVDSQVTMMFWYRQQPGQSLTLIATANQGSEATYESGFVIDKFPISRPNLTFSTLTVSNMSPEDSSIYLCSVEEGQGRGGYTFGSGTRLTVV.